This T cell receptor beta chain is drawn from a study of blood T cell repertoires in COVID-19. The germline CDR1 and CDR2 sequences are LNHDA and SQIVND (reference sequence). This CDR3 is 15 amino acids long. Trimming took 4 bases from V and 3 from J; bases not matched to a gene: 3. Sequenced by immunoSEQ multiplex PCR; TCRdb stores in-frame clones only, minus some. The repertoire holds 70,000 to 95,000 clones, with about 80% as singletons. This clonotype originated in a middle-aged woman with active or convalescent COVID-19. The chain has TRBV19 and TRBJ2-5, with 12 bases aligning to TRBD2. The source material was peripheral blood. CDR3 sequence reads: CASSSLAGGEETQYF. In nucleotides, the CDR3 is TGTGCCAGTAGTAGTCTAGCGGGAGGGGAAGAGACCCAGTACTTC. The full variable domain, in which reference TRBV19 and TRBJ2-5 provide the parts outside the CDR3, is DGGITQSPKYLFRKEGQNVTLSCEQNLNHDAMYWYRQDPGQGLRLIYYSQIVNDFQKGDIAEGYSVSREKKESFPLTVTSAQKNPTAFYLCASSSLAGGEETQYFGPGTRLLVL.